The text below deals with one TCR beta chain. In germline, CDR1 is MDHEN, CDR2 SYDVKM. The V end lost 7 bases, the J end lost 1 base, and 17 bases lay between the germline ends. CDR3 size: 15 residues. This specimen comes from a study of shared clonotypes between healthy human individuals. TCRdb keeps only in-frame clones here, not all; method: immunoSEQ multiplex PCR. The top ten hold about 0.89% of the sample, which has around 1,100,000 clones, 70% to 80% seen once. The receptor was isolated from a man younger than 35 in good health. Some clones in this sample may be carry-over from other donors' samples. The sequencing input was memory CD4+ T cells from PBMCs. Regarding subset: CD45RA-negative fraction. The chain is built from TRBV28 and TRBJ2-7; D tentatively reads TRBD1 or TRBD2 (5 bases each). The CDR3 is CASKSPGTSSYEQYF. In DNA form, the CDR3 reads TGTGCCAGCAAGTCCCCCGGGACCTCTTCCTACGAGCAGTACTTC.